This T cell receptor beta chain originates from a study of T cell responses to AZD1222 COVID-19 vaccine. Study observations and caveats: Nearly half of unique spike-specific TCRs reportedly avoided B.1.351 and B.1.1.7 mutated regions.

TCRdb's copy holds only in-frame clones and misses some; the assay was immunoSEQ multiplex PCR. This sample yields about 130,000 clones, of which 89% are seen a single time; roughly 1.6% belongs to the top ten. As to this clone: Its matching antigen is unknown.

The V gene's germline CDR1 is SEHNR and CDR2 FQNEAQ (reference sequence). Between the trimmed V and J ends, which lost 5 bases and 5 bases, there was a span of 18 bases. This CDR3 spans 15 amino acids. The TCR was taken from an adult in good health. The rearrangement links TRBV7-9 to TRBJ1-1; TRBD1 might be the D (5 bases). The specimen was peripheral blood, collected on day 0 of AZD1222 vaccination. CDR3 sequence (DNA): TGTGCCAGCAGCGACACAGGTGTCAAAGGGACTGAAGCTTTCTTT. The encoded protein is CASSDTGVKGTEAFF.